A single sample gave rise to the 25 T cell receptor beta chains below, sequenced in a study of blood T cells in healthy people across ages. Sample-barcoded 5' priming and a J-beta primer mix drove a second PCR of roughly 6 to 12 cycles. Each CDR3 protein is one row after TCRdb ran MiXCR on the 5' RACE reads. The profile covers about 580,000 distinct CDR3 sequences, with around 50% appearing a single time and around 24% taken by the ten largest. What was sequenced was blood. The receptors come from a man older than 75 in good health.

The chain employs TRBV6-1 and TRBJ2-7, with 9 bases that match TRBD1. V shed 6 bases and J 4 bases; nucleotides not matched to a gene: 13. Germline V gene lookup returns CDR1 MNHNS and CDR2 SASEGT. The length of the CDR3 is 16 residues. In DNA form, the CDR3 reads TGTGCCAGCAGCTCTAATAGGGGGACAGGGTTATACGAGCAGTACTTC. Translation: CASSSNRGTGLYEQYF.

The chain carries TRBV10-3 and TRBJ1-2, with unresolved D. CDR1 and CDR2 from the germline V gene are ENHRY and SYGVKD. CDR3 length equals 13 residues. The V gene lost 2 bases and the J gene lost 0 bases, with 4 bases spanning the gap. The CDR3 region is CAISEDSNYGYTF. CDR3 coding DNA: TGTGCCATCAGTGAGGACTCTAACTATGGCTACACCTTC.

This clonotype was counted between two and nine times. CDR3 sequence: CASSPRGGPQETQYF. The CDR3 DNA sequence: TGTGCCAGCAGCCCCCGTGGAGGCCCACAAGAGACCCAGTACTTC. V is TRBV6-2 or TRBV6-3 and J is TRBJ2-5, with D tentatively TRBD2 (5 bases). The CDR3 has 15 residues. Trimming took off 6 bases at V and 2 bases at J, with 16 bases between the two ends. Looked up from germline, CDR1 is MNHEY and CDR2 is SVGEGT.

The rearrangement uses TRBV10-3 and TRBJ2-1; D unresolved. Germline V CDR1 and CDR2: ENHRY, SYGVKD. This CDR3 has 18 residues. Trimming took 4 bases from V and 8 from J, leaving 27 bases between them. The CDR3 spells CAISGIGPVPSQRDEQFF. As DNA, the CDR3 is TGTGCCATCAGTGGTATAGGACCAGTCCCCTCCCAAAGAGATGAGCAGTTCTTC.

The rearrangement joins TRBV7-2 to TRBJ1-2; 10 bases are a match to TRBD1. Looked up from germline, CDR1 is SGHTA and CDR2 is FQGNSA. The length of the CDR3 is 16 residues. Trimming removed 6 bases from V and 5 bases from J; junction bases left unmatched: 12. DNA of the CDR3: TGTGCCAGCAGTTTGGACAGGGGGTTATACAATTATGGCTACACCTTC. This sequence encodes CASSLDRGLYNYGYTF.

The chain joins TRBV7-2 to TRBJ2-4; D perhaps matches TRBD1 (6 bases). V lost 3 bases and J lost 7, with 13 bases in between. The CDR3 length is 14 residues. From germline, CDR1 is SGHTA and CDR2 FQGNSA. The CDR3 here is CASSFPGTYNIQYF. CDR3 DNA: TGTGCCAGCAGCTTTCCCGGGACATATAACATTCAGTACTTC.

The chain links TRBV6-2 or TRBV6-3 to TRBJ2-5, with TRBD2 as a possible D gene (6 bases). The J call may be wrong; the DNA end is better matched by TRBJ2-4. The CDR3 consists of 12 residues. The germline V gene encodes CDR1 MNHEY and CDR2 SVGEGT. The CDR3 bases are TGTGCCAGCAGGTCCGGGAGAAACATTCAGTACTTC. This gives the protein CASRSGRNIQYF.

There are a few counts of this clonotype. This chain links TRBV3-1 with TRBJ1-2; weak D call: TRBD1 (6 bases). Germline V gives CDR1 LGHDT, CDR2 YNNKEL (reference sequence). This CDR3 is 14 amino acids long. Trimming removed 4 bases from V and 3 bases from J, with 12 bases in between. For the CDR3, the DNA is TGTGCCAGCAGCCGGGACCGGGGGCACTATGGCTACACCTTC. This codes for CASSRDRGHYGYTF.

The J gene is TRBJ1-5, the V gene TRBV20-1; D not resolved. Germline assignment: CDR1 DFQATT and CDR2 SNEGSKA (reference sequence). V was cut by 6 bases and J by 3 bases, with 12 bases left in between. CDR3 length equals 13 residues. The CDR3 region is CSAQRGDNQPQHF. CDR3 bases: TGCAGTGCCCAACGTGGGGACAATCAGCCCCAGCATTTT.

This clonotype showed up just a few times. The chain is built from TRBV28 and TRBJ1-5; 9 nucleotides align to TRBD1. V trimming: 5 bases; J trimming: 6 bases; junction bases outside the gene matches: 8. This CDR3 is built from 15 residues. Germline-derived CDR1 and CDR2 are MDHEN and SYDVKM. The CDR3 region has the DNA TGTGCCAGCAGTACTATCTACAGGGGGCTTCAGCCCCAGCATTTT. It translates to CASSTIYRGLQPQHF.

This clonotype has more than one count but fewer than ten. DNA of the CDR3: TGTGCCTCCCAGGACAGCGAGACTTTTTACGAGCAGTACTTC. Translated: CASQDSETFYEQYF. The V call is TRBV10-3, the J call TRBJ2-7, with D perhaps TRBD1 (6 bases). Trimming stripped 11 bases from V and 4 bases from J, with 21 bases between. The CDR3 runs 14 residues. Germline V gene lookup returns CDR1 ENHRY and CDR2 SYGVKD.

This clonotype was found a few times. V gene TRBV4-3 combines with J gene TRBJ2-7; TRBD1 agrees at 9 bases. CDR1 is LGHNA and CDR2 is YSLEER in the germline V gene. CDR3 length: 14 amino acids. Trimming cost V 6 bases and J 1 base; bases outside gene matches: 4. The CDR3 DNA is TGCGCCAGCAGGAAGGACAGGGGATCCTACGAGCAGTACTTC. This codes for CASRKDRGSYEQYF.

This clonotype was seen a few times. The CDR3 bases are TGTGCCAGCAGTGACTCAGGGGGGTATAACAATGAGCAGTTCTTC. This gives the protein CASSDSGGYNNEQFF. V usage is TRBV6-4 and J usage is TRBJ2-1, with D possibly being TRBD1 or TRBD2 (6 bases each). CDR3 length: 15 residues. Germline lookup yields CDR1 MRHNA and CDR2 SNTAGT. Trimming took off 0 bases at V and 5 bases at J, with 11 bases between the two ends.

This clonotype was counted between two and nine times. The CDR3 loop reads CASSSFQGPPGYGYTF. As DNA, the CDR3 is TGTGCCAGCAGCTCGTTTCAGGGCCCGCCCGGCTATGGCTACACCTTC. This chain connects TRBV7-2 to TRBJ1-2; the D gene is possibly TRBD1 (5 bases). With 4 bases removed from V and 4 bases from J, the gap between germline ends came to 19 bases. This CDR3 contains 16 residues. The germline V gene has CDR1 SGHTA and CDR2 FQGNSA.

This clonotype was recorded only once. V usage is TRBV10-1 and J usage is TRBJ2-7, with D perhaps TRBD1 or TRBD2 (5 bases each). The CDR3 consists of 15 residues. Germline V gene data show CDR1 as WNHNN and CDR2 as SYGVQD (reference sequence). Trimming left V 4 bases short and J 2 bases short, with 15 bases between. The CDR3 region is CASSGLRDGAYEQYF. The CDR3 nucleotides are TGCGCCAGCAGTGGCCTCCGGGACGGGGCCTACGAGCAGTACTTC.

This chain joins TRBV6-2 or TRBV6-3 and TRBJ2-1, with 12 bases that match TRBD2. This CDR3 has 16 residues. The germline CDR1 and CDR2 sequences are MNHEY and SVGEGT. The V and J ends lost 4 bases and 10 bases, in that order; junction bases with no gene match: 11. As DNA, the CDR3 is TGTGCCAGCAGTTTCAGACTAGCGGGAGTTCCTGAGGAGCAGTTCTTC. Translation gives CASSFRLAGVPEEQFF.

This chain uses TRBV29-1 with TRBJ1-5, with D unresolved. CDR1 and CDR2 (germline): SQVTM, ANQGSEA. This CDR3 contains 14 residues. V lost 3 bases to trimming and J lost 6 bases, with 15 bases between them. The CDR3 DNA follows: TGCAGCGTTGAGGGGAGGGAGCGGTGTCAGCCCCAGCATTTT. It is translated as CSVEGRERCQPQHF.

The rearrangement uses TRBV4-3 and TRBJ2-2, with D maybe TRBD2 (6 bases). The CDR3 loop spans 16 amino acids. Germline V lookup: CDR1 LGHNA, CDR2 YSLEER. V was shortened by 4 bases and J by 5 bases, with 17 bases between the two germline ends. CDR3 sequence reads: CASSRGFTGGTGELFF. For the CDR3, the DNA is TGCGCCAGCAGCCGAGGGTTTACTGGAGGGACCGGGGAGCTGTTTTTT.

This clonotype was picked up a small number of times. J is TRBJ1-2 and V is TRBV4-3, with TRBD1 matching 10 bases. The V segment lost 4 bases and the J segment 5 bases; nucleotides outside the gene matches: 4. Germline V gene data show CDR1 as LGHNA and CDR2 as YSLEER. The CDR3 has 14 residues. The DNA of the CDR3 is TGCGCCAGCAGCCCCCGGGACAGGGGATATGGCTACACCTTC. Protein sequence: CASSPRDRGYGYTF.

The rearrangement joins TRBV3-1 to TRBJ2-3, with D unresolved. The V and J ends lost 2 bases and 0 bases respectively, with 12 bases between them. CDR3 length: 16 residues. From germline, CDR1 is LGHDT and CDR2 YNNKEL (reference sequence). CDR3 residues: CASSQRVIASTDTQYF. In DNA form, the CDR3 reads TGTGCCAGCAGCCAAAGAGTGATAGCTAGCACAGATACGCAGTATTTT.

The V and J genes are TRBV4-1 and TRBJ2-1; TRBD2 agrees at 7 bases. Germline V gene sequence: CDR1 MGHRA, CDR2 YSYEKL. J lost 9 bases, V lost 4 bases, and 21 bases had no gene match. CDR3 length: 18 residues. The CDR3 sequence is CASSLRSPGRGGVGEQFF. CDR3 sequence (DNA): TGCGCCAGCAGCCTCAGGTCCCCCGGTCGCGGGGGAGTTGGTGAGCAGTTCTTC.

This clonotype was seen repeatedly, ten times or more. A much larger clone differs by one base, so this may be a read error. V is TRBV6-5 and J is TRBJ2-1; D possibly corresponds to TRBD2 (5 bases). V lost 5 bases and J 6 bases, leaving 11 bases between the germline ends. Germline CDR1 reads MNHEY; CDR2 reads SVGAGI. This CDR3 comprises 13 residues. The CDR3 is CASSRGRSNEQFF. The CDR3 DNA reads as TGTGCCAGCAGTCGGGGAAGGTCCAATGAGCAGTTCTTC.

The chain recombines TRBV7-9 with TRBJ2-7; D ambiguous. This CDR3 region has 16 residues. Germline loops: CDR1 SEHNR, CDR2 FQNEAQ (reference sequence). V was trimmed by 5 bases and J by 2 bases, leaving 19 bases between them. The CDR3 sequence: CASSRSEQAYPYEQYF. In DNA, the CDR3 is TGTGCCAGCAGCCGCTCGGAGCAGGCCTATCCCTACGAGCAGTACTTC.

J is TRBJ1-4 and V is TRBV7-9, with D possibly matching TRBD1 (6 bases). The CDR3 length is 15 residues. CDR1 SEHNR and CDR2 FQNEAQ come from the germline V gene (reference sequence). The V gene lost 1 base and the J gene lost 4 bases, with 10 bases spanning the gap. The CDR3 protein is CASSLVGQLNEKLFF. CDR3 DNA: TGTGCCAGCAGCTTAGTAGGACAGCTTAATGAAAAACTGTTTTTT.

The rearrangement links TRBV6-5 to TRBJ1-1; TRBD1 might be the D (6 bases). CDR1 is MNHEY, CDR2 SVGAGI, per germline. The CDR3 sequence is 15 residues long. V dropped 5 bases and J dropped 4 bases, with 17 bases sitting between them. The CDR3 nucleotides read TGTGCCAGCAGTACAGAGTACAGGGTCGCCACTGAAGCTTTCTTT. Protein sequence: CASSTEYRVATEAFF.